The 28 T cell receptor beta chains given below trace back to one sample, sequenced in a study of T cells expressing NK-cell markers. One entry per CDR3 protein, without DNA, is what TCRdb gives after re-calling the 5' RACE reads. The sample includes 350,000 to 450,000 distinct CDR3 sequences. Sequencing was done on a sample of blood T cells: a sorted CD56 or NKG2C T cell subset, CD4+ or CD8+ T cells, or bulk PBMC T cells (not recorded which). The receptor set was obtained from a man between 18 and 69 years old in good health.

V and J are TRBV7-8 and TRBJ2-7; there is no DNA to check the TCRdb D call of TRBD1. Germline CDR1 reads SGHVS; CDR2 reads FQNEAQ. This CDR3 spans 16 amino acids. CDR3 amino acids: CASSLGRPGQGYEQYF.

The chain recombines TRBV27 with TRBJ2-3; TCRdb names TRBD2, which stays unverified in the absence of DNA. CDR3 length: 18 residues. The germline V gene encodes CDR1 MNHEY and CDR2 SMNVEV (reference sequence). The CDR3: CASSSSRLAGGPGGTQYF.

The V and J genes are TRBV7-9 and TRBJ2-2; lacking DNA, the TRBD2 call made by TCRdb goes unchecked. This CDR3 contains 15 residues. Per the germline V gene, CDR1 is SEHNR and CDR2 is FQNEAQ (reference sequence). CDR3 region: CASSLWGLASGELFF. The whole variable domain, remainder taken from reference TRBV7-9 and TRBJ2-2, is DTGVSQNPRHKITKRGQNVTFRCDPISEHNRLYWYRQTLGQGPEFLTYFQNEAQLEKSRLLSDRFSAERPKGSFSTLEIQRTEQGDSAMYLCASSLWGLASGELFFGEGSRLTVL.

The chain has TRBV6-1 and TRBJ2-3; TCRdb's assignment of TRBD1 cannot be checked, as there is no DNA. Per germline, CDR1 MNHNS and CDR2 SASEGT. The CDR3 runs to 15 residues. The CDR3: CASRDRGSPTDTQYF.

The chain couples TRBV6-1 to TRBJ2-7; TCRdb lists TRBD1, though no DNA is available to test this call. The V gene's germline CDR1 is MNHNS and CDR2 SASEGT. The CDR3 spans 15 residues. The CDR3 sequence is CASRSREDRYYEQYF.

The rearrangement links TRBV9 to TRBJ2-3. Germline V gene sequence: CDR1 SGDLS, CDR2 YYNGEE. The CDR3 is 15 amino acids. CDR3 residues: CASSVGWRTTDTQYF.

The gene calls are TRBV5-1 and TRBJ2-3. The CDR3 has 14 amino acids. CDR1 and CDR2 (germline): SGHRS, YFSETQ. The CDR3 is CASSLSSAIDTQYF.

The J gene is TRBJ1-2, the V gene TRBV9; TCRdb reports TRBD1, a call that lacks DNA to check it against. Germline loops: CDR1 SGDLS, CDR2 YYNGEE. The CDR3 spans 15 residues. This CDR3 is CASTRGGPDNYGYTF.

The CDR3 loop is CASSRPGIPYEQYF. The chain carries TRBV28 and TRBJ2-7. There are 14 residues in the CDR3. The germline V gene encodes CDR1 MDHEN and CDR2 SYDVKM.

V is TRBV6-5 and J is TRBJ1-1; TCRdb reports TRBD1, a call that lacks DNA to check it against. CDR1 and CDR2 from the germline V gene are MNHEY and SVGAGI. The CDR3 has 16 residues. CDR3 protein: CASSRRGGDGYTEAFF.

CDR3 protein: CASSSAKNTGELFF. This chain uses TRBV19 with TRBJ2-2. This CDR3 has 14 residues. In germline, CDR1 is LNHDA, CDR2 SQIVND (reference sequence).

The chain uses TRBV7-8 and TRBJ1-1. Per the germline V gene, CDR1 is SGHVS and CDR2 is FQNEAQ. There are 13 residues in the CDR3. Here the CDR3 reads CASSLRGGTEAFF. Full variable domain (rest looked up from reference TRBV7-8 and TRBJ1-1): GAGVSQSPRYKVAKRGQDVALRCDPISGHVSLFWYQQALGQGPEFLTYFQNEAQLDKSGLPSDRFFAERPEGSVSTLKIQRTQQEDSAVYLCASSLRGGTEAFFGQGTRLTVV.

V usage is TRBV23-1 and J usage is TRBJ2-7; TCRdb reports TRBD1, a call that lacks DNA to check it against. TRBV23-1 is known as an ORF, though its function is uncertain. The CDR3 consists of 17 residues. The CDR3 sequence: CASSQPHGQGIGYEQYF.

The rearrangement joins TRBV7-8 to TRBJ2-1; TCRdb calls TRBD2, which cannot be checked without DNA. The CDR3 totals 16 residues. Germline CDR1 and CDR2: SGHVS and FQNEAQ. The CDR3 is CASSLASGVGYNEQFF.

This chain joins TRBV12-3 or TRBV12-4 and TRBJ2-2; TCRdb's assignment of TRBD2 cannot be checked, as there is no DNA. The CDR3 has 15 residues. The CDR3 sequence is CASSSPRGPGGELFF.

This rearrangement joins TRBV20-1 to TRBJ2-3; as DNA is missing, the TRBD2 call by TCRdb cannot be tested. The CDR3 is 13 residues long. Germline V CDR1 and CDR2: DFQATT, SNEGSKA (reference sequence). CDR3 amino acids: CSAVGLITDTQYF.

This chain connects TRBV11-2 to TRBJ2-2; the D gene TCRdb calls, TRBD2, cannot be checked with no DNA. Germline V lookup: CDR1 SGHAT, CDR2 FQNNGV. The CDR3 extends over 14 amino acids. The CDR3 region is CASSFLEGTGELFF.

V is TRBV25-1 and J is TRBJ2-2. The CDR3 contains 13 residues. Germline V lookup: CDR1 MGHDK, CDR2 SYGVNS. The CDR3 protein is CASMGIGAGELFF.

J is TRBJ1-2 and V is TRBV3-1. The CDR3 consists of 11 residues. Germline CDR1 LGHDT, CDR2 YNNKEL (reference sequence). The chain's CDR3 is CASSQGYGYTF.

The CDR3 loop is CASSMFRLAGATSSYNEQFF. The chain carries TRBV19 and TRBJ2-1; TCRdb outputs TRBD2, but without DNA this stays unchecked. The length of the CDR3 is 20 residues. Germline CDR1 LNHDA, CDR2 SQIVND (reference sequence).

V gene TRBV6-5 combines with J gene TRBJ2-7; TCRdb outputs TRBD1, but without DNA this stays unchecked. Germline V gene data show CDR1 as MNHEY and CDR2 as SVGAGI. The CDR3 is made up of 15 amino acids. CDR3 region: CASSYAGTEVYEQYF.

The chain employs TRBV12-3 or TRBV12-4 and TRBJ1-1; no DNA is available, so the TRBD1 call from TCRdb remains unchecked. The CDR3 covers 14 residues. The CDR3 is CASSSTDRAPEAFF.

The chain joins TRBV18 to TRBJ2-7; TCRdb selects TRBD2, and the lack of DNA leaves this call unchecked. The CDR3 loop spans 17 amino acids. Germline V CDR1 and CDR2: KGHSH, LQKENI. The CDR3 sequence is CASSPRQGFPSLGEQYF. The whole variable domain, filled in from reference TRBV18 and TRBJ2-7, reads NAGVMQNPRHLVRRRGQEARLRCSPMKGHSHVYWYRQLPEEGLKFMVYLQKENIIDESGMPKERFSAEFPKEGPSILRIQQVVRGDSAAYFCASSPRQGFPSLGEQYFGPGTRLTVT.

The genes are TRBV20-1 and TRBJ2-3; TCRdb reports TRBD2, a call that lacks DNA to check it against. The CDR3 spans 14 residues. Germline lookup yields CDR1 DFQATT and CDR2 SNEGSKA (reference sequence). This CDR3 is CSAILALRADTQYF.

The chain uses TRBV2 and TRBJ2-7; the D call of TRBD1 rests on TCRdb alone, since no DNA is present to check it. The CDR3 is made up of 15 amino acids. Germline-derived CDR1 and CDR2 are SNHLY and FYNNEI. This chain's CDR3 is CASSLRGRQSYEQYF.

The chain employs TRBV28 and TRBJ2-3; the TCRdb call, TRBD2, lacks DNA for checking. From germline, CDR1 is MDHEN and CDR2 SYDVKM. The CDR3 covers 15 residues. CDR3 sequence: CASSFGPTSTDTQYF. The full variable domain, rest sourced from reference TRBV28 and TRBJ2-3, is DVKVTQSSRYLVKRTGEKVFLECVQDMDHENMFWYRQDPGLGLRLIYFSYDVKMKEKGDIPEGYSVSREKKERFSLILESASTNQTSMYLCASSFGPTSTDTQYFGPGTRLTVL.

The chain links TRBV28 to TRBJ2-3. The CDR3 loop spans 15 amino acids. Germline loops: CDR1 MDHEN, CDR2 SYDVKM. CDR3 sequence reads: CASSLWAAVTDTQYF.

The chain's CDR3 is CSAARDRGKNEQFF. V and J are TRBV20-1 and TRBJ2-1; as DNA is missing, the TRBD1 call by TCRdb cannot be tested. The CDR3 has 14 amino acids. The germline CDR1 and CDR2 sequences are DFQATT and SNEGSKA (reference sequence).